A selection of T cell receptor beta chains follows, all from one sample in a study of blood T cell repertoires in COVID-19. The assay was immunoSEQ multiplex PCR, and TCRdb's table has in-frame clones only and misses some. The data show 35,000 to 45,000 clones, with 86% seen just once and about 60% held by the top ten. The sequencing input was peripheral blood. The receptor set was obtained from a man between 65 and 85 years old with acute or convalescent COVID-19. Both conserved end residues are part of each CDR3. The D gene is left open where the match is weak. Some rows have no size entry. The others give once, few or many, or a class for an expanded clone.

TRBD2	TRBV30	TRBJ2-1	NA	CAWNTGLAGDNEQFF	TGTGCCTGGAATACTGGACTAGCGGGAGACAATGAGCAGTTCTTC
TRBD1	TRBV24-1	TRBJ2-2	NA	CATGTGIGTGELFF	TGTGCCACGGGGACAGGGATCGGCACCGGGGAGCTGTTTTTT
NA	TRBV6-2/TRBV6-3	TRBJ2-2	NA	CASSTQRQAPFAGELFF	TGTGCCAGCAGTACCCAAAGACAGGCCCCCTTTGCCGGGGAGCTGTTTTTT
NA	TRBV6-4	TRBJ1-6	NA	CASRQGSDSPLHF	TGTGCCAGCAGACAGGGTAGTGATTCACCCCTCCACTTT
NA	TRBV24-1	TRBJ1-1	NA	CATSGGTSNTEAFF	TGTGCCACCAGTGGCGGCACCTCTAACACTGAAGCTTTCTTT
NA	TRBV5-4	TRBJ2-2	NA	CASSPGLNTGELFF	TGTGCCAGCAGCCCCGGACTCAACACCGGGGAGCTGTTTTTT
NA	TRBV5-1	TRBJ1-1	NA	CASSPRENTEAFF	TGCGCCAGCAGCCCTCGGGAGAACACTGAAGCTTTCTTT
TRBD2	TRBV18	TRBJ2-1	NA	CASSPLYMGGPTSEQFF	TGTGCCAGCTCACCCCTTTATATGGGAGGGCCAACAAGTGAGCAGTTCTTC
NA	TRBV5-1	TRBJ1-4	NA	CASSSSPTEELFF	TGCGCCAGCAGCTCCAGCCCGACAGAAGAACTGTTTTTT
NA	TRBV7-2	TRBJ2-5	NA	CASSLLRETQYF	TGTGCCAGCAGCTTACTTCGGGAGACCCAGTACTTC
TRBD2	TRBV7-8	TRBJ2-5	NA	CASSTSSGGTETQYF	TGTGCCAGCAGCACCTCTAGCGGGGGGACGGAGACCCAGTACTTC
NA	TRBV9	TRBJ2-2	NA	CASSEQMGSRELFF	TGTGCCAGCAGCGAACAAATGGGGAGCAGGGAGCTGTTTTTT
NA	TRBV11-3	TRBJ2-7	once	CASSLESGYGNEQYF	TGTGCCAGCAGCTTAGAGTCTGGATACGGGAACGAGCAGTACTTC
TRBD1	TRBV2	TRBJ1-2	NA	CAGDREGYGYTF	TGTGCCGGCGACAGGGAAGGCTATGGCTACACCTTC
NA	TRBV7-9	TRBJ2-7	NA	CASSIDRKRYEQYF	TGTGCCAGCAGCATTGACAGAAAACGGTACGAGCAGTACTTC
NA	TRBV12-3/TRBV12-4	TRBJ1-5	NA	CASSLEQGQPQHF	TGTGCCAGCAGTTTAGAACAGGGTCAGCCCCAGCATTTT
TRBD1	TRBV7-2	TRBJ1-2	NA	CASSITGDGYTF	TGTGCCAGCAGCATAACAGGGGATGGCTACACCTTC
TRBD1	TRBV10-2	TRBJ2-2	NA	CASRKQGAVTGELFF	TGCGCCAGCAGAAAACAGGGGGCGGTTACCGGGGAGCTGTTTTTT
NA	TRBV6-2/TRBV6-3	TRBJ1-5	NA	CASSKQGQPQHF	TGTGCCAGCAGTAAACAGGGACAGCCCCAGCATTTT
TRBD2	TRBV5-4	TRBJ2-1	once	CASSSGGGSGYNEQFF	TGTGCCAGCAGCTCCGGCGGGGGTTCGGGATACAATGAGCAGTTCTTC
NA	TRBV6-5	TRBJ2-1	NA	CASSSWTKGDEQFF	TGTGCCAGCAGTTCCTGGACTAAAGGCGATGAGCAGTTCTTC
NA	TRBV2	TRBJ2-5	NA	CACGTQETQYF	TGTGCCTGCGGGACTCAAGAGACCCAGTACTTC
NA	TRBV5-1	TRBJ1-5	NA	CASSLLGGGQPQHF	TGCGCCAGCAGCTTGTTGGGGGGGGGTCAGCCCCAGCATTTT
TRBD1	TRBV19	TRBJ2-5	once	CASSSSRGETQYF	TGTGCCAGTAGTTCCTCCAGGGGGGAGACCCAGTACTTC
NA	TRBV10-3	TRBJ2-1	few	CAISERRGNNEQFF	TGTGCCATCAGTGAGAGACGGGGTAACAATGAGCAGTTCTTC
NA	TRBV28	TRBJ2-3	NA	CASSLSSTALAEYF	TGTGCCAGCAGTTTATCCTCGACAGCACTAGCCGAGTATTTT
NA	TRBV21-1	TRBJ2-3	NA	CASSKATKGRGQGLDTQYF	TGTGCCAGCAGCAAAGCCACCAAAGGCCGGGGACAGGGGTTGGATACGCAGTATTTT
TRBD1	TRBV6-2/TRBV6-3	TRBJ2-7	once	CASSPTGGVSLSYEQYF	TGTGCCAGCAGCCCTACAGGGGGCGTTAGTTTGAGCTACGAGCAGTACTTC
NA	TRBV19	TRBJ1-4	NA	CASSTGLGRSEKLFF	TGTGCCAGTAGTACGGGACTTGGAAGAAGTGAAAAACTGTTTTTT
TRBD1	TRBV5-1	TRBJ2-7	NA	CASTIGTAVLSYEQYF	TGCGCCAGCACCATCGGGACAGCCGTTCTCTCCTACGAGCAGTACTTC
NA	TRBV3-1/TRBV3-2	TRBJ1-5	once	CASSQDLTANQPQHF	TGTGCCAGCAGCCAAGATCTGACAGCAAATCAGCCCCAGCATTTT
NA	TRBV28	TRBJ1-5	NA	CASSPHQGWQPQHF	TGTGCCAGCAGCCCCCACCAGGGTTGGCAGCCCCAGCATTTT
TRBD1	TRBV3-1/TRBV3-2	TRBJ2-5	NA	CASSQVRGRQETQYF	TGTGCCAGCAGCCAAGTCAGGGGGCGGCAAGAGACCCAGTACTTC
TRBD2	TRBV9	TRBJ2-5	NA	CASSELAGHQETQYF	TGTGCCAGCAGCGAGCTAGCGGGGCACCAAGAGACCCAGTACTTC
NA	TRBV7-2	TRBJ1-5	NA	CASSLGPTIPNQPQHF	TGTGCCAGCAGCTTAGGTCCTACCATCCCCAATCAGCCCCAGCATTTT
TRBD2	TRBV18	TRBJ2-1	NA	CASSLPGGAYEQFF	TGTGCCAGCTCACTACCCGGGGGGGCCTATGAGCAGTTCTTC
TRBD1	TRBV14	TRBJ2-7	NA	CASSRMTGVYEQYF	TGTGCCAGCAGTCGTATGACAGGGGTTTACGAGCAGTACTTC
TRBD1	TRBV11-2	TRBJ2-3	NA	CASSLSVGTGLDTQYF	TGTGCCAGCAGCTTAAGTGTCGGGACAGGGCTCGATACGCAGTATTTT
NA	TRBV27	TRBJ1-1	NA	CASNRVRENTEAFF	TGTGCCAGCAACCGTGTTCGGGAGAACACTGAAGCTTTCTTT
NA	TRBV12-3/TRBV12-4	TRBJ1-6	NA	CASSLTPDSPLHF	TGTGCCAGCAGTCTAACTCCGGATTCACCCCTCCACTTT
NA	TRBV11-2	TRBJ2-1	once	CASSYGGRSYNEQFF	TGTGCCAGCAGCTATGGAGGACGCTCCTACAATGAGCAGTTCTTC
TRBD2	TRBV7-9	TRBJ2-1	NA	CASSLARGLAGLYNEQFF	TGTGCCAGCAGCTTAGCGAGAGGACTAGCGGGGTTATACAATGAGCAGTTCTTC
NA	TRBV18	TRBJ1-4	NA	CASSPTEGEKLFF	TGTGCCAGCTCACCAACGGAGGGCGAAAAACTGTTTTTT
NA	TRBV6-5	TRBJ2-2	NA	CASGRGSDTGELFF	TGTGCCAGCGGTAGGGGCTCCGACACCGGGGAGCTGTTTTTT
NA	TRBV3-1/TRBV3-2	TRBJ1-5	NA	CASSQGLNQPQHF	TGTGCCAGCAGCCAGGGGCTGAATCAGCCCCAGCATTTT
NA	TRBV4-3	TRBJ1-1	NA	CASSQDTGVGSAFF	TGCGCCAGCAGCCAAGATACAGGTGTGGGTTCGGCTTTCTTT
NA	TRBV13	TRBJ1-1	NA	CASSVISGISRNTEAFF	TGTGCCAGCAGCGTCATATCCGGGATTTCAAGGAACACTGAAGCTTTCTTT